The 30 T cell receptor beta chains listed next were all sequenced from one sample in a study of blood T cell repertoires in COVID-19. Sequenced by immunoSEQ multiplex PCR; TCRdb stores in-frame clones only, minus some. The sample has fewer than 400,000 clones, about nine tenths seen once; the top ten hold 2.9%. Sequencing was performed on peripheral blood. The source is a woman in her thirties with COVID-19, enrolled during active disease.

The chain recombines TRBV2 with TRBJ2-5; 10 bases are shared with TRBD2. Germline lookup yields CDR1 SNHLY and CDR2 FYNNEI. The V segment lost 4 bases and the J segment 10 bases; nucleotides outside the gene matches: 6. The CDR3 loop spans 13 amino acids. The CDR3 nucleotides are TGTGCCAGCAGTGGAGAAGCGGGAGGGGACCAGTACTTC. Its translation is CASSGEAGGDQYF.

The rearrangement joins TRBV2 to TRBJ2-4; a weak D match, TRBD2 (6 bases). V lost 2 bases and J 5 bases, leaving 13 bases between the germline ends. Germline V gene sequence: CDR1 SNHLY, CDR2 FYNNEI. The CDR3 is 15 residues long. The CDR3 sequence: CASSELGTPENIQYF. The CDR3 nucleotides are TGTGCCAGCAGTGAATTAGGGACTCCAGAAAACATTCAGTACTTC.

Concerning this clone: The junction differs from germline at one of its ends, possibly a read error. V gene TRBV10-3 combines with J gene TRBJ2-2; the D gene is possibly TRBD2 (5 bases). Germline values: CDR1 ENHRY, CDR2 SYGVKD. CDR3 length: 14 amino acids. The CDR3 coding sequence is TGTGCCATCAGCGAGTCCCGGGGAGCCGGGGAGCTGTTTTTT. Protein sequence: CAISESRGAGELFF.

The genes are TRBV6-5 and TRBJ1-2; maybe TRBD1 (5 bases). The CDR3 extends over 14 amino acids. Trimming removed 0 bases at V and 2 bases at J, with 7 bases between. Per germline, CDR1 MNHEY and CDR2 SVGAGI. The CDR3 loop is CASSYSRDNYGYTF. The CDR3 DNA follows: TGTGCCAGCAGTTACTCGCGGGACAACTATGGCTACACCTTC.

This sequence joins TRBV27 and TRBJ1-1; maybe TRBD1 (6 bases). Germline V lookup: CDR1 MNHEY, CDR2 SMNVEV (reference sequence). The CDR3 loop spans 15 amino acids. Trimming stripped 4 bases from V and 1 base from J, with 13 bases between. The CDR3, as DNA: TGTGCCAGCAGTTCCCTGGGGGGGCGGAACACTGAAGCTTTCTTT. Translating it yields CASSSLGGRNTEAFF.

The chain links TRBV6-5 to TRBJ2-5; 7 bases agree with TRBD1. Germline V gene data show CDR1 as MNHEY and CDR2 as SVGAGI. Germline trimming cut 5 bases from V and 9 bases from J; bases unmatched to any gene: 15. The CDR3 is 15 amino acids. The CDR3 spells CASSRSGTEEEAQYF. CDR3 coding DNA: TGTGCCAGCAGTCGCTCCGGGACAGAGGAGGAGGCCCAGTACTTC.

Comments on this clone: Different DNA sequences within this sample yield the same CDR3. The chain links TRBV29-1 to TRBJ1-1; D unresolved. CDR1 is SQVTM and CDR2 is ANQGSEA in the germline V gene. V lost 3 bases and J lost 0, with 8 bases in between. This CDR3 has 13 amino acids. The CDR3 nucleotides read TGCAGCGTTGAGCGGCAGATGAACACTGAAGCTTTCTTT. Its protein is CSVERQMNTEAFF.

The V and J genes are TRBV3-1 (or the pseudogene TRBV3-2) and TRBJ1-5; possible D gene TRBD1, 5 bases. The V gene's germline CDR1 is LGHDT and CDR2 YNNKEL (reference sequence). Trimming stripped 0 bases from V and 3 bases from J, with 9 bases between. This CDR3 comprises 15 residues. The CDR3 region is CASSQDGTLNQPQHF. CDR3 DNA sequence: TGTGCCAGCAGCCAAGACGGGACTCTCAATCAGCCCCAGCATTTT.

This clone is a singleton in its sample. The rearrangement joins TRBV6-4 to TRBJ2-3, with 11 bases identical to TRBD2. CDR3 size: 16 residues. The V gene's germline CDR1 is MRHNA and CDR2 SNTAGT. Trimming cost V 6 bases and J 5 bases; bases outside gene matches: 10. The CDR3 sequence is CASRPRTSGQGDTQYF. CDR3 DNA sequence: TGTGCCAGCAGGCCTCGGACTAGCGGGCAGGGAGATACGCAGTATTTT.

The V call is TRBV19, the J call TRBJ2-2; 8 bases match TRBD2. This CDR3 has 15 amino acids. Per germline, CDR1 LNHDA and CDR2 SQIVND (reference sequence). Germline trimming cut 0 bases from V and 7 bases from J; bases unmatched to any gene: 4. In DNA, the CDR3 is TGTGCCAGTAGTATAGATGGGACTAGGGGCGGGGAGCTGTTTTTT. Translating gives CASSIDGTRGGELFF.

This chain uses TRBV27 with TRBJ1-1; D ambiguous. The CDR3 totals 15 residues. The V gene lost 3 bases and the J gene lost 4 bases, with 15 bases spanning the gap. Germline CDR1 and CDR2: MNHEY and SMNVEV (reference sequence). DNA of the CDR3: TGTGCCAGCAGTTTTTCTTCGTGGAGTACCACTGAAGCTTTCTTT. It yields the protein CASSFSSWSTTEAFF.

Here the CDR3 reads CASSLGGLLYGYTF. CDR3 coding DNA: TGTGCCAGCAGCTTAGGCGGCCTACTTTATGGCTACACCTTC. The J gene is TRBJ1-2, the V gene TRBV7-9; unclear D gene. Germline V gene sequence: CDR1 SEHNR, CDR2 FQNEAQ (reference sequence). V lost 1 base and J lost 5, with 11 bases in between. This CDR3 has 14 residues.

V gene TRBV9 combines with J gene TRBJ1-3, with D hard to call. There are 13 residues in the CDR3. Per germline, CDR1 SGDLS and CDR2 YYNGEE. The V end was cut by 5 bases, the J end by 0 bases, with 6 bases between. The CDR3 bases are TGTGCCAGCAGTCCCGGCTCTGGAAACACCATATATTTT. Encoded protein: CASSPGSGNTIYF.

The chain has TRBV12-5 and TRBJ1-4; 8 nucleotides align to TRBD1. Germline CDR1 LGHNT, CDR2 FRNRAP. Trimming cost V 6 bases and J 15 bases; bases outside gene matches: 12. This CDR3 spans 13 amino acids. The CDR3 region is CASGNTQGARVFF. The CDR3 nucleotides are TGTGCTAGTGGAAACACTCAGGGGGCAAGGGTGTTTTTT.

The V gene is TRBV30, the J gene TRBJ2-7, with D tentatively TRBD1 (5 bases). This CDR3 comprises 12 residues. Per the germline V gene, CDR1 is GTSNPN and CDR2 is SVGIG (reference sequence). V lost 2 bases and J 6 bases, leaving 11 bases between the germline ends. CDR3 in DNA: TGTGCCTGGAGTCCTAAAGGGGCCGAGCAGTACTTC. Protein product: CAWSPKGAEQYF.

The rearrangement joins TRBV7-6 to TRBJ2-7; D might be TRBD1 (5 bases). Germline V gene lookup returns CDR1 SGHVS and CDR2 FNYEAQ. The V end lost 2 bases, the J end lost 0 bases, and 17 bases lay between the germline ends. CDR3 size: 17 residues. The CDR3: CASSLNSGPDFSYEQYF. CDR3 nucleotides: TGTGCCAGCAGCTTAAATTCAGGGCCAGATTTCTCCTACGAGCAGTACTTC.

This chain links TRBV5-1 with TRBJ2-1, with a tentative D call TRBD2 (6 bases). The CDR3 covers 16 residues. The germline gives CDR1 SGHRS, CDR2 YFSETQ. With 4 bases removed from V and 7 bases from J, the gap between germline ends came to 21 bases. CDR3 sequence reads: CASSRYPGSEQNEQFF. The CDR3 DNA reads TGCGCCAGCAGCCGTTACCCCGGGAGTGAGCAGAATGAGCAGTTCTTC.

The genes are TRBV11-2 and TRBJ1-3; D is ambiguous. V was pared by 5 bases and J by 3 bases, with 8 bases between. Germline assignment: CDR1 SGHAT and CDR2 FQNNGV. The CDR3 sequence is 13 residues long. The CDR3 DNA is TGTGCCAGCAGCACCGACATTGGAAACACCATATATTTT. Translated, it gives CASSTDIGNTIYF.

The chain has TRBV24-1 and TRBJ1-2; a possible D gene is TRBD1 (5 bases). V was pared by 6 bases and J by 0 bases, with 13 bases between. The CDR3 has 15 amino acids. Germline assignment: CDR1 KGHDR and CDR2 SFDVKD. The CDR3, as DNA: TGTGCCACCAGTACTGGCGCAGGGACTAACTATGGCTACACCTTC. Encoded protein: CATSTGAGTNYGYTF.

The chain recombines TRBV29-1 with TRBJ2-3, with 12 nucleotides matching TRBD2. This CDR3 comprises 15 residues. Germline assignment: CDR1 SQVTM and CDR2 ANQGSEA. After removal of 6 bases from V and 3 bases from J, the junction contained 7 bases not matched to a gene. The CDR3 coding sequence is TGCAGCGTGGGGGGGCTAGCGGGAGGGACAGATACGCAGTATTTT. Its translation: CSVGGLAGGTDTQYF.

The chain couples TRBV19 to TRBJ2-7; D possibly corresponds to TRBD1 (6 bases). The CDR3 extends over 11 amino acids. Trimming stripped 7 bases from V and 10 bases from J, with 14 bases between. Per germline, CDR1 LNHDA and CDR2 SQIVND (reference sequence). CDR3 residues: CASTNRTDQYF. The CDR3 DNA reads as TGTGCCAGTACCAACCGGACAGATCAGTACTTC.

The chain is built from TRBV6-5 and TRBJ1-1, with a weak D call TRBD1 (5 bases). CDR1 and CDR2 from the germline V gene are MNHEY and SVGAGI. This CDR3 is 16 amino acids long. V lost 0 bases, J lost 5 bases, and 16 bases lay in between. The chain's CDR3 is CASSYSSFRAGTEAFF. CDR3 in DNA: TGTGCCAGCAGTTACTCGAGTTTCCGGGCAGGGACTGAAGCTTTCTTT.

The chain employs TRBV25-1 and TRBJ1-4; no reliable D call. The CDR3 covers 16 residues. V was clipped by 3 bases and J by 3 bases, with 14 bases between them. The germline CDR1 and CDR2 sequences are MGHDK and SYGVNS. The CDR3 nucleotides are TGTGCCAGCAGTGAGGGCAGGTTCACATCTAATGAAAAACTGTTTTTT. It encodes CASSEGRFTSNEKLFF.

The gene calls are TRBV19 and TRBJ2-2, with TRBD1 as a possible D gene (6 bases). This CDR3 is built from 14 residues. Between the trimmed V and J ends, which lost 4 bases and 3 bases, there was a span of 9 bases. CDR1 LNHDA and CDR2 SQIVND come from the germline V gene (reference sequence). The CDR3 region has the DNA TGTGCCAGTAGTACGGACAGCCACACCGGGGAGCTGTTTTTT. As protein: CASSTDSHTGELFF.

The rearrangement links TRBV5-1 to TRBJ1-1, with 10 bases identical to TRBD1. The CDR3 length is 22 residues. The trim removed 0 bases at V and 1 base at J, leaving 21 bases unmatched. Germline V gives CDR1 SGHRS, CDR2 YFSETQ. CDR3 sequence: CASSLVAGTGVNLWSWNTEAFF. The CDR3 coding sequence is TGCGCCAGCAGCTTGGTTGCTGGGACAGGGGTAAATTTGTGGAGCTGGAACACTGAAGCTTTCTTT. Drawing the rest from reference TRBV5-1 and TRBJ1-1, the complete variable domain is KAGVTQTPRYLIKTRGQQVTLSCSPISGHRSVSWYQQTPGQGLQFLFEYFSETQRNKGNFPGRFSGRQFSNSRSEMNVSTLELGDSALYLCASSLVAGTGVNLWSWNTEAFFGQGTRLTVV.

Here the CDR3 reads CASSPVGQGYGYTF. The DNA of the CDR3 is TGTGCCAGCAGCCCCGTGGGACAGGGGTATGGCTACACCTTC. The chain recombines TRBV5-6 with TRBJ1-2; 10 bases align to TRBD1. The CDR3 covers 14 residues. Looked up from germline, CDR1 is SGHDT and CDR2 is YYEEEE. V dropped 4 bases and J dropped 5; count of bases not matched to a gene: 5.

Here the CDR3 DNA reads TGTGCCAGCAGCTTAGCTAGGTCTAGCGGGAGCACCTACAATGAGCAGTTCTTC. Its protein product is CASSLARSSGSTYNEQFF. The rearrangement uses TRBV7-8 and TRBJ2-1; 10 nucleotides line up with TRBD2. Germline V gene sequence: CDR1 SGHVS, CDR2 FQNEAQ. The CDR3 length is 18 residues. Trimming cost V 0 bases and J 2 bases; bases outside gene matches: 7.

The chain carries TRBV15 and TRBJ1-2; D is undetermined. The CDR3 extends over 12 amino acids. Per germline, CDR1 LNHNV and CDR2 YYDKDF (reference sequence). V was cut by 0 bases and J by 7 bases, with 6 bases left in between. The CDR3 DNA is TGTGCCACCAGCAGAGATTACGGTGGCTACACCTTC. This gives the protein CATSRDYGGYTF.

The genes are TRBV27 and TRBJ2-7, with 8 bases lining up with TRBD2. Unmatched junction bases numbered 11, after V lost 3 bases and J lost 4 bases. This CDR3 has 16 amino acids. Germline V gene lookup returns CDR1 MNHEY and CDR2 SMNVEV (reference sequence). The CDR3 nucleotides are TGTGCCAGCAGTTTTACCCCCTCAGCGGGAGTTTACGAGCAGTACTTC. This sequence encodes CASSFTPSAGVYEQYF.

This clone showed up just a few times. The chain couples TRBV29-1 to TRBJ1-1, with D perhaps matching TRBD1 (6 bases). The CDR3 sequence is 13 residues long. Trimming cost V 6 bases and J 3 bases, with 14 bases left between them. Germline assignment: CDR1 SQVTM and CDR2 ANQGSEA. CDR3 loop: CSVALGGDTEAFF. The CDR3 DNA reads as TGCAGCGTGGCCCTAGGGGGGGACACTGAAGCTTTCTTT.